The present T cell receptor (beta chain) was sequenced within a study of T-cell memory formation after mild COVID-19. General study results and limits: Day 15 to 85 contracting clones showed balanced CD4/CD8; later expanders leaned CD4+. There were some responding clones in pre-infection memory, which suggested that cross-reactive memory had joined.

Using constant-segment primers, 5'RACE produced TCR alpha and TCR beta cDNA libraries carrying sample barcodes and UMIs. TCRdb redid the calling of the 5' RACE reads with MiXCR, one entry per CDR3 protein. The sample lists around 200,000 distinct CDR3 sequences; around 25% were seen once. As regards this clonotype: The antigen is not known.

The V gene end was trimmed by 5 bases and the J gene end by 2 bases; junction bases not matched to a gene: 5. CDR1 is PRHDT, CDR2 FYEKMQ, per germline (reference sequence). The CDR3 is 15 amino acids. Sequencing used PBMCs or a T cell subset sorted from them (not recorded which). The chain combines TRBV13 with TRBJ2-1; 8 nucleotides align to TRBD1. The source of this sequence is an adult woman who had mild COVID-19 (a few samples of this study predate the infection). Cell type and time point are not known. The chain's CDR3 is CASSDRGRAYNEQFF. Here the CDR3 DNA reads TGTGCCAGCAGCGACAGGGGTAGGGCCTACAATGAGCAGTTCTTC.